This T cell receptor beta chain was identified during a study of patients and donors after allogeneic stem cell transplantation. TCRdb itself ran the RT-PCR reads through MiXCR, one entry per CDR3 protein. The sample carries approximately 9,000 distinct CDR3 sequences, approximately 3.9% recorded once. Germline CDR1 reads MNHNY; CDR2 reads SVGAGI (reference sequence). CDR3 length: 18 residues. Worth noting for this clonotype: A read error may produce the germline difference seen at one junction end.

This TCR was recovered from a human donor who was either an allogeneic HSCT recipient or a stem cell or donor lymphocyte infusion donor (not recorded which). It is not recorded whose cells these are; they may come from a transplant donor. The genes are TRBV6-6 and TRBJ2-3; TRBD2 agrees at 12 bases. Material: blood, either unsorted or a sorted T cell fraction (not recorded which). Written as DNA, the CDR3 is TGTACCAGCAGTTTCTGGACTAGCGGGAATGGGGTTTCAGATACGCAGTATTTT. This translates into CTSSFWTSGNGVSDTQYF.